This T cell receptor (beta chain) is drawn from a study of blood T cell repertoires in COVID-19. Across the whole study: Researchers got acute and convalescent COVID-19 samples from the United States, Italy and Spain.

Authors' data handling: Amplification of reference gene primers was used by the study to estimate nucleated cell counts. Here immunoSEQ multiplex PCR was the method, and the copy in TCRdb shows in-frame clones only, minus some. V, J and clone size were drawn from that table, and D and trimming were deduced from the DNA. The sample has around 130,000 clones, 70% to 90% seen once. There are 13 residues in the CDR3. CDR1 is SEHNR, CDR2 FQNEAQ, per germline (reference sequence). With 5 bases removed from V and 2 bases from J, the gap between germline ends came to 9 bases. The rearrangement joins TRBV7-9 to TRBJ1-2; D remains unclear. Sequenced sample: peripheral blood. The receptor was isolated from a woman aged 45-59 years who had recovered from COVID-19. The CDR3 loop reads CASSPGRNYGYTF. DNA for the CDR3: TGTGCCAGCAGCCCCGGGAGAAACTATGGCTACACCTTC.